The rows below give T cell receptor beta chains drawn from one sample of a study of response to subunit inactivated influenza vaccine. TCRdb re-derived calls from the RT-PCR reads in MiXCR, one entry per CDR3 protein. The sample yields just under 550,000 distinct CDR3 sequences, approximately 24% seen once. These same data were also listed under a study on T cells expressing NK-cell markers.

The input for sequencing was CD4+ T cells sorted from PBMCs, taken 11 to 12 days after vaccination. The source is a man aged 45-60 years who received an inactivated influenza vaccine. The CDR3 runs from the conserved cysteine through the conserved F or W. D genes are given only for firm matches. Clone size appears in some rows only: once, few, many, or a class for an expanded clone.

15,once,TRBJ2-5,TRBD2,TRBV7-6,TGTGCCAGCAGCTTATCACCTAGGGAGGGGGAGACCCAGTACTTC,CASSLSPREGETQYF
13,once,TRBJ2-7,-,TRBV10-3,TGTGCCACGGCGCCGAGGAGCTCCTACGAGCAGTACTTC,CATAPRSSYEQYF
13,many,TRBJ2-3,-,TRBV5-5,TGTGCCAGCAGCTTGCGTTTTGTAGAATCGCAGTATTTT,CASSLRFVESQYF
15,-,TRBJ2-5,-,TRBV2,TGTGCCAGCAGCTTGGACACAGGAGATTGGGAGACCCAGTACTTC,CASSLDTGDWETQYF
20,many,TRBJ2-6,TRBD1,TRBV20-1,TGCAGTGCTAGAACACAAGACAGGGGGCTAACCTACTCTGGGGCCAACGTCCTGACTTTC,CSARTQDRGLTYSGANVLTF
16,-,TRBJ2-2,TRBD2,TRBV20-1,TGCAGTGCTAGAGATCCGACTAGCGGGAGTACCGGGGAGCTGTTTTTT,CSARDPTSGSTGELFF
14,-,TRBJ2-4,TRBD2,TRBV12-3/TRBV12-4,TGTGCCAGCAGCCTAACCCGGGGCAGGGAGGGAATATACTTC,CASSLTRGREGIYF
15,few,TRBJ1-1,TRBD1,TRBV19,TGTGCCAGTAACCCGGGACAGAAATTGAACACTGAAGCTTTCTTT,CASNPGQKLNTEAFF
23,-,TRBJ2-3,TRBD2,TRBV27,TGTGCCAGCAGTTTATTGATCGGTGGACTAGCGGGGGGTCATAAACGTAGCACAGATACGCAGTATTTT,CASSLLIGGLAGGHKRSTDTQYF
13,few,TRBJ2-3,TRBD2,TRBV28,TGTGCCAGCAGGATACTAGCGGAGGGGGGGGAGTATTTT,CASRILAEGGEYF
14,many,TRBJ1-5,-,TRBV20-1,TGCAGTGCTAGACCAGCGGGGCAAATCGGGCCCCAGCATTTT,CSARPAGQIGPQHF
14,few,TRBJ1-5,TRBD1,TRBV7-2,TGTGCCAGCAGCTTAGGACAGGGTGTACAGCCCCAGCATTTT,CASSLGQGVQPQHF
18,few,TRBJ2-4,TRBD2,TRBV28,TGTGCCAGCAGTGTACCGGGACTAGCGGGAGCGGCCAAAAACATTCAGTACTTC,CASSVPGLAGAAKNIQYF
14,few,TRBJ2-5,TRBD1,TRBV5-6,TGTGCCAGCATCCGGACAGGGTCCGGGGAGACCCAGTACTTC,CASIRTGSGETQYF
17,few,TRBJ2-2,-,TRBV23-1,-,CASSQPDSKPTPGSCFF
16,few,TRBJ2-2,-,TRBV7-8,TGTGCCAGCAGCTTAGAATGGGTGGTAAACACCGGGGAGCTGTTTTTT,CASSLEWVVNTGELFF
19,few,TRBJ2-7,TRBD2,TRBV4-3,TGCGCCAGCAGCCAAGTAGGGAGTGGACTAGCGGGAATTTCCTACGAGCAGTACTTC,CASSQVGSGLAGISYEQYF
15,many,TRBJ2-7,-,TRBV12-3/TRBV12-4,TGTGCCAGCAGTTTAAAACGGGGGGCCCGCAACGAGCAGTACTTC,CASSLKRGARNEQYF
15,-,TRBJ1-4,-,TRBV27,TGTGCCAGCAGTTTAAGATGGAGCGGTAATGAAAAACTGTTTTTT,CASSLRWSGNEKLFF
15,-,TRBJ2-2,TRBD2,TRBV25-1,TGTGCCAGCAGTGTGGGCGGGAGGCAGACCGGGGAGCTGTTTTTT,CASSVGGRQTGELFF
14,many,TRBJ2-5,-,TRBV12-3/TRBV12-4,TGTGCCAGCAGTCGGTCGACGGAGTCTGGGACCCAGTACTTC,CASSRSTESGTQYF
15,-,TRBJ2-1,-,TRBV12-3/TRBV12-4,TGTGCCAGCAGTTTAGGGTCAGGGTTTTACAATGAGCAGTTCTTC,CASSLGSGFYNEQFF
13,few,TRBJ2-5,TRBD1,TRBV27,TGTGCCAGCAGTAGGACAGGGTTAGAGACCCAGTACTTC,CASSRTGLETQYF
14,few,TRBJ2-5,TRBD1,TRBV5-1,TGCGCCAGCAGCGAGTACAGGGGGCGGGAGACCCAGTACTTC,CASSEYRGRETQYF
13,few,TRBJ2-7,-,TRBV28,TGTGCCAGCAGTTTAGGTTCAAACCACGAGCAGTACTTC,CASSLGSNHEQYF
14,few,TRBJ1-4,-,TRBV18,TGTGCCAGCTCATCACAAGCAACTAATGAAAAACTGTTTTTT,CASSSQATNEKLFF
14,-,TRBJ1-1,TRBD1,TRBV6-1,TGTGCCAGCAGTCAAGGACAGGCGAACACTGAAGCTTTCTTT,CASSQGQANTEAFF
13,few,TRBJ1-1,TRBD1,TRBV20-1,TGCAGTGCCACCGGGACAGCGAACTCTGAAGCTTTCTTT,CSATGTANSEAFF
15,few,TRBJ2-3,TRBD2,TRBV12-3/TRBV12-4,TGTGCCAGCAGTTTTACTAGCGGGGGGCAAGATACGCAGTATTTT,CASSFTSGGQDTQYF
16,-,TRBJ1-1,TRBD1,TRBV27,TGTGCCAGCAGTTTAAGCAGGGGGCGCGGGGGCACTGAAGCTTTCTTT,CASSLSRGRGGTEAFF
14,many,TRBJ1-4,TRBD1,TRBV4-1,TGCGCCAGCAGCCTCGGGACAGGGAGGGAAAAACTGTTTTTT,CASSLGTGREKLFF
14,few,TRBJ2-1,-,TRBV3-1,TGTGCCAGCACCAACAGGGTCACCAACAATGAGCAGTTCTTC,CASTNRVTNNEQFF
15,-,TRBJ2-7,-,TRBV20-1,TGCAGTGCTAGAGATAGGCGGGGAGTGGGCTACGAGCAGTACTTC,CSARDRRGVGYEQYF
13,-,TRBJ2-7,-,TRBV29-1,TGCAGCGTTGAAGATCCCGGGTCCTACGAGCAGTACTTC,CSVEDPGSYEQYF
14,-,TRBJ1-2,-,TRBV5-6,TGTGCCAGCAGCTCCGTAGCCGGCCTCTATGGCTACACCTTC,CASSSVAGLYGYTF
15,-,TRBJ2-5,-,TRBV5-1,TGCGCCAGCAGCTTGGCGTTACCAGATGAAGAGACCCAGTACTTC,CASSLALPDEETQYF
12,few,TRBJ2-1,-,TRBV27,TGTGCCAGCAGTTTATTCGGCAGAGAGCAGTTCTTC,CASSLFGREQFF
14,-,TRBJ1-5,TRBD1,TRBV10-3,TGTGCCACCTGGGGACAGGGGAATGGTCAGCCCCAGCATTTT,CATWGQGNGQPQHF
16,many,TRBJ2-3,TRBD2,TRBV10-3,TGTGCCATCAGTTATTCGGGCGGGGGAAGCACAGATACGCAGTATTTT,CAISYSGGGSTDTQYF
16,-,TRBJ2-3,TRBD2,TRBV7-2,TGTGCCAGCAGCTTAGTCTTGCGGGGGGGCCCAGATACGCAGTATTTT,CASSLVLRGGPDTQYF
15,-,TRBJ2-1,TRBD2,TRBV20-1,TGCAGTGCCCCGACTAGCGGGATTTCCTACAATGAGCAGTTCTTC,CSAPTSGISYNEQFF
14,-,TRBJ1-5,-,TRBV30,TGTGCCTGGAGTGTCGGCCAGATCAATCAGCCCCAGCATTTT,CAWSVGQINQPQHF
14,-,TRBJ2-3,-,TRBV18,TGTGCCAGCTCACCACTTTGGGGGCAAGATACGCAGTATTTT,CASSPLWGQDTQYF
16,-,TRBJ2-3,-,TRBV7-3,TGTGCCAGCAGCGACGGGGGTCACGTGATAGGGAGTGCGCAGTATTTT,CASSDGGHVIGSAQYF
14,-,TRBJ2-2,TRBD2,TRBV4-3,TGCGCCAGCAGCCTTGGGACTACCGGCGGGGAGCTGTTTTTT,CASSLGTTGGELFF
14,-,TRBJ1-2,-,TRBV7-9,TGTGCCAGCAGCCACGCGACACCTCCCTATGGCTACACCTTC,CASSHATPPYGYTF
16,few,TRBJ2-5,TRBD2,TRBV15,TGTGCCACCAGCAGAGGAAGCGGGGGGGCCACAGAGACCCAGTACTTC,CATSRGSGGATETQYF
14,few,TRBJ2-7,TRBD1,TRBV5-1,TGCGCCAGCAGCTTACGGACAGGGGGCCACGAGCAGTACTTC,CASSLRTGGHEQYF
15,-,TRBJ1-2,-,TRBV5-1,TGCGCCAGCAGCTTGGACAGGGCAGAGTCGCATGGCTACACCTTC,CASSLDRAESHGYTF
12,-,TRBJ2-1,TRBD2,TRBV6-5,TGTGCCAGCAGCCATGGACTAGCGGGGCAGTTCTTC,CASSHGLAGQFF